Each of the 23 T cell receptor beta chains below was sequenced from the same sample in a study of cytomegalovirus exposure and HLA in healthy donors. The repertoire was sequenced with immunoSEQ multiplex PCR; TCRdb's copy has only in-frame clones and lacks some. The top ten hold approximately 1% of the sample, which has roughly 100,000 clones, about 95% seen once. Sequenced sample: PBMCs. Source of these receptors: a woman younger than 30 in good health and CMV-seronegative.

V gene TRBV7-8 combines with J gene TRBJ1-6; TRBD1 aligns across 8 bases. The CDR3 has 16 residues. Germline CDR1 is SGHVS and CDR2 is FQNEAQ. V lost 0 bases to trimming and J lost 8 bases; unmatched junction nucleotides: 6. Here the CDR3 reads CASSLAGAGGDSPLHF. CDR3 nucleotide sequence: TGTGCCAGCAGCTTAGCGGGGGCAGGGGGCGATTCACCCCTCCACTTT.

The rearrangement uses TRBV19 and TRBJ2-5; D is perhaps TRBD2 (7 bases). Germline V gives CDR1 LNHDA, CDR2 SQIVND (reference sequence). The CDR3 extends over 14 amino acids. Trimming removed 3 bases at V and 4 bases at J, with 12 bases between. Here the CDR3 reads CASSIGGRGETQYF. The CDR3 DNA sequence: TGTGCCAGTAGTATCGGGGGGCGGGGAGAGACCCAGTACTTC.

The DNA of the CDR3 is TGTGCCAGCAGCTGGGTAGGTCCCGGGGGCACCGGGGAGCTGTTTTTT. Translation gives CASSWVGPGGTGELFF. The chain combines TRBV5-6 with TRBJ2-2, with D possibly matching TRBD2 (6 bases). The CDR3 has 16 amino acids. Deletions cut 3 bases from V and 4 bases from J, with 16 bases between. Germline CDR1 SGHDT, CDR2 YYEEEE.

This chain connects TRBV7-9 to TRBJ2-3; 7 nucleotides match TRBD2. The J segment lost 5 bases and the V segment lost 4 bases, leaving 3 bases of the junction unmatched. This CDR3 is built from 13 residues. The germline V gene encodes CDR1 SEHNR and CDR2 FQNEAQ (reference sequence). This CDR3 reads CASSWGGEDTQYF. CDR3 bases: TGTGCCAGCAGCTGGGGGGGAGAAGATACGCAGTATTTT.

The chain uses TRBV5-1 and TRBJ2-1, with a weak D call TRBD2 (5 bases). Trimming took 7 bases from V and 6 from J, leaving 17 bases between them. The CDR3 sequence is 14 residues long. CDR1 and CDR2 (germline): SGHRS, YFSETQ. The CDR3 bases are TGCGCCAGCCAGAGGACGGGATCGGGCAATGAGCAGTTCTTC. This codes for CASQRTGSGNEQFF.

The chain uses TRBV4-2 and TRBJ2-5; 12 bases line up with TRBD2. CDR1 and CDR2 (germline): LGHNA, YNFKEQ. The CDR3 runs 16 residues. V lost 5 bases and J lost 1; bases outside the gene matches: 5. CDR3 residues: CASSSTSGGRQETQYF. The CDR3 bases are TGTGCCAGCAGCTCGACTAGCGGGGGCCGCCAAGAGACCCAGTACTTC.

As concerns this clone: One end of the junction fails to match germline, which may point to a read error. The chain employs TRBV5-1 and TRBJ2-7, with 10 bases aligning to TRBD1. CDR3 length equals 15 residues. Germline CDR1 and CDR2: SGHRS and YFSETQ. The CDR3 sequence is CASSFLTGGSHEQYF. Written as DNA, the CDR3 is TGCGCCAGCAGCTTCTTGACAGGGGGCTCCCACGAGCAGTACTTC.

The chain combines TRBV6-4 with TRBJ1-2, with D possibly TRBD1 on 6 matching bases. CDR3 length equals 13 residues. V gave up 6 bases and J gave up 3 bases, with 11 bases separating them. Germline V lookup: CDR1 MRHNA, CDR2 SNTAGT. The CDR3: CASRQGLDYGYTF. The CDR3 nucleotides read TGTGCCAGCAGACAGGGCCTGGACTATGGCTACACCTTC.

V usage is TRBV5-6 and J usage is TRBJ1-3, with D perhaps TRBD1 (6 bases). The CDR3 spans 15 residues. Germline lookup yields CDR1 SGHDT and CDR2 YYEEEE. V lost 5 bases, J lost 0 bases, and 12 bases lay in between. The chain's CDR3 is CASSNAGVSGNTIYF. CDR3 DNA: TGTGCCAGCAGTAACGCAGGGGTCTCTGGAAACACCATATATTTT.

The J gene is TRBJ1-2, the V gene TRBV18; 8 bases are a match to TRBD1. V was pared by 3 bases and J by 10 bases, with 10 bases of the junction left unmatched. CDR1 and CDR2 from the germline V gene are KGHSH and LQKENI. This CDR3 spans 14 amino acids. CDR3 sequence: CASSPGQDWPVYTF. Here the CDR3 DNA reads TGTGCCAGCTCACCGGGACAGGATTGGCCTGTCTACACCTTC. Complete variable domain (other parts from reference TRBV18 and TRBJ1-2): NAGVMQNPRHLVRRRGQEARLRCSPMKGHSHVYWYRQLPEEGLKFMVYLQKENIIDESGMPKERFSAEFPKEGPSILRIQQVVRGDSAAYFCASSPGQDWPVYTFGSGTRLTVV.

This clone occurred once. The gene calls are TRBV27 and TRBJ2-1, with D perhaps TRBD2 (5 bases). CDR3 length: 14 amino acids. CDR1 is MNHEY, CDR2 SMNVEV, per germline (reference sequence). Between the trimmed V and J ends, which lost 2 bases and 10 bases, there was a span of 15 bases. The CDR3 DNA follows: TGTGCCAGCAGTTTAAGCCCTCCAGAGGGAGAGCAGTTCTTC. It specifies CASSLSPPEGEQFF.

The chain links TRBV2 to TRBJ2-2, with 10 nucleotides matching TRBD2. Germline V gene lookup returns CDR1 SNHLY and CDR2 FYNNEI. V was pared by 7 bases and J by 8 bases, with 10 bases of the junction left unmatched. CDR3 length equals 15 residues. The CDR3 spells CASTSTSGEGGELFF. As DNA, the CDR3 is TGTGCCAGCACCTCCACTAGCGGGGAAGGGGGGGAGCTGTTTTTT.

This sequence joins TRBV25-1 and TRBJ2-6, with a weak D call TRBD1 (6 bases). The germline V and J ends were trimmed by 1 base and 8 bases, with 9 bases remaining between them. CDR3 length: 14 amino acids. Germline-derived CDR1 and CDR2 are MGHDK and SYGVNS. CDR3: CASSESTGPNVLTF. The CDR3 DNA reads TGTGCCAGCAGTGAATCCACAGGGCCCAACGTCCTGACTTTC.

The V gene is TRBV6-5, the J gene TRBJ2-1, with 7 positions matching TRBD1. Looked up from germline, CDR1 is MNHEY and CDR2 is SVGAGI. V trimming: 0 bases; J trimming: 9 bases; junction bases outside the gene matches: 5. The CDR3 length is 14 residues. CDR3 in DNA: TGTGCCAGCAGTTACTCAGGGGGCAGTTTTGAGCAGTTCTTC. Translation gives CASSYSGGSFEQFF.

This clone appeared once. V is TRBV7-6 and J is TRBJ2-5; the D gene is possibly TRBD1 (6 bases). Germline CDR1 and CDR2: SGHVS and FNYEAQ. V shed 0 bases and J shed 2 bases, with 10 bases lying between them. The CDR3 loop spans 15 amino acids. Here the CDR3 DNA reads TGTGCCAGCAGCTTAGCGCTACAGGGACAAGAGACCCAGTACTTC. This codes for CASSLALQGQETQYF.

The rearrangement uses TRBV4-3 and TRBJ2-7; 7 nucleotides match TRBD2. V lost 0 bases and J lost 4; bases outside the gene matches: 9. Germline CDR1 and CDR2: LGHNA and YSLEER. There are 16 residues in the CDR3. CDR3 residues: CASSQDGGDRAYEQYF. For the CDR3, the DNA is TGCGCCAGCAGCCAAGATGGGGGGGATCGAGCTTACGAGCAGTACTTC.

This rearrangement joins TRBV29-1 to TRBJ1-1; unclear D gene. The CDR3 totals 10 residues. V was cut by 4 bases and J by 6 bases, with 6 bases left in between. The germline V gene encodes CDR1 SQVTM and CDR2 ANQGSEA. Written as DNA, the CDR3 is TGCAGCGTTGGGGAGGCTGAAGCTTTCTTT. Translation: CSVGEAEAFF.

This sequence joins TRBV2 and TRBJ1-4; D is perhaps TRBD1 (6 bases). The V end lost 2 bases, the J end lost 11 bases, and 6 bases lay between the germline ends. In germline, CDR1 is SNHLY, CDR2 FYNNEI. The CDR3 spans 11 residues. This CDR3 is CASSEQGKLFF. The CDR3 bases are TGTGCCAGCAGTGAACAGGGGAAACTGTTTTTT. Complete variable domain (other parts from reference TRBV2 and TRBJ1-4): EPEVTQTPSHQVTQMGQEVILRCVPISNHLYFYWYRQILGQKVEFLVSFYNNEISEKSEIFDDQFSVERPDGSNFTLKIRSTKLEDSAMYFCASSEQGKLFFGSGTQLSVL.

The chain uses TRBV2 and TRBJ1-2, with 8 positions matching TRBD1. V lost 8 bases to trimming and J lost 8 bases; unmatched junction nucleotides: 4. CDR1 is SNHLY and CDR2 is FYNNEI in the germline V gene. CDR3 length equals 11 residues. CDR3 residues: CASSTGAGYTF. The CDR3 region has the DNA TGTGCCAGCTCGACAGGGGCAGGCTACACCTTC.

The chain links TRBV15 to TRBJ2-3, with 8 nucleotides matching TRBD2. Germline CDR1 reads LNHNV; CDR2 reads YYDKDF (reference sequence). This CDR3 contains 14 residues. V was clipped by 8 bases and J by 6 bases; unmatched bases: 10. CDR3 DNA: TGTGCCACCTCCCCCGGGAGGGACTCGGATACGCAGTATTTT. Translation gives CATSPGRDSDTQYF. The full variable domain, its missing parts supplied by reference TRBV15 and TRBJ2-3, is DAMVIQNPRYQVTQFGKPVTLSCSQTLNHNVMYWYQQKSSQAPKLLFHYYDKDFNNEADTPDNFQSRRPNTSFCFLDIRSPGLGDTAMYLCATSPGRDSDTQYFGPGTRLTVL.

The gene calls are TRBV15 and TRBJ2-7, with D perhaps TRBD2 (6 bases). Germline assignment: CDR1 LNHNV and CDR2 YYDKDF (reference sequence). The V and J ends lost 4 bases and 4 bases respectively, with 11 bases between them. The CDR3 has 13 amino acids. The CDR3 bases are TGTGCCACCAGCATCAATGCGGGGTACGAGCAGTACTTC. Amino acids: CATSINAGYEQYF.

The chain combines TRBV10-2 with TRBJ2-7; 8 bases match TRBD2. Unmatched junction bases numbered 12, after V lost 10 bases and J lost 4 bases. The germline CDR1 and CDR2 sequences are WSHSY and SAAADI. The CDR3 contains 14 residues. The CDR3 spells CATTESGSGYEQYF. The CDR3 DNA sequence: TGCGCCACCACAGAAAGCGGGAGTGGGTACGAGCAGTACTTC.

V usage is TRBV5-6 and J usage is TRBJ2-5; D remains ambiguous. Germline V gene lookup returns CDR1 SGHDT and CDR2 YYEEEE. Trimming left V 0 bases short and J 5 bases short, with 11 bases between. The length of the CDR3 is 14 residues. CDR3 sequence reads: CASSLDRVRETQYF. The DNA for the CDR3 is TGTGCCAGCAGCTTGGACAGAGTCAGGGAGACCCAGTACTTC.